The next 26 T cell receptor beta chains were all read from a single sample in a study of blood T cell repertoires in COVID-19. The method was immunoSEQ multiplex PCR; TCRdb's version includes in-frame clones alone and lacks a portion of them. Of roughly 200,000 clones in the sample, about four fifths were seen once. What was sequenced was peripheral blood. Receptors originate from a woman in her thirties or forties with COVID-19, enrolled during active disease.

This rearrangement joins TRBV6-1 to TRBJ2-7, with D maybe TRBD2 (6 bases). V shed 4 bases and J shed 0 bases, with 16 bases lying between them. Per germline, CDR1 MNHNS and CDR2 SASEGT. The CDR3 is 16 residues long. CDR3 protein: CASSGTGTQSSYEQYV. CDR3 bases: TGTGCCAGCAGTGGCACCGGGACTCAGAGCTCCTACGAGCAGTACGTC.

This clone was observed a handful of times. The genes are TRBV27 and TRBJ1-1; 7 bases line up with TRBD1. This CDR3 is built from 17 residues. V was clipped by 2 bases and J by 1 base; unmatched bases: 10. Per germline, CDR1 MNHEY and CDR2 SMNVEV (reference sequence). The CDR3 DNA sequence: TGTGCCAGCAGTTTAGGGACAGCGAGGGCGGGGAACACTGAAGCTTTCTTT. It translates to CASSLGTARAGNTEAFF.

The gene calls are TRBV10-1 and TRBJ1-6; unclear D gene. V lost 3 bases to trimming and J lost 9 bases, with 9 bases between them. The CDR3 extends over 13 amino acids. Per germline, CDR1 WNHNN and CDR2 SYGVQD (reference sequence). CDR3 nucleotides: TGCGCCAGCAGTGAAACGGGTGGTTCACCCCTCCACTTT. Its protein is CASSETGGSPLHF.

The chain has TRBV28 and TRBJ1-1; TRBD1 matches 8 bases. Trimming at V came to 5 bases and at J to 5 bases, leaving 7 bases not matched to a gene. The CDR3 spans 14 residues. CDR1 and CDR2 from the germline V gene are MDHEN and SYDVKM. CDR3: CASSPRQGSTEAFF. For the CDR3, the DNA is TGTGCCAGCAGTCCCCGACAGGGGAGTACTGAAGCTTTCTTT.

This clone was counted once. This chain connects TRBV6-5 to TRBJ2-1; 9 bases agree with TRBD2. Germline V gene lookup returns CDR1 MNHEY and CDR2 SVGAGI. V gave up 3 bases and J gave up 7 bases; unmatched junction bases: 7. The CDR3 has 15 residues. The CDR3, as DNA: TGTGCCAGCAGTTATAGCGGGAGTACGGGTAATGAGCAGTTCTTC. It yields the protein CASSYSGSTGNEQFF.

This chain uses TRBV7-8 with TRBJ1-5; 7 nucleotides line up with TRBD1. Losses at the gene ends were 0 bases for V and 4 bases for J; bases not matched to a gene: 3. The germline gives CDR1 SGHVS, CDR2 FQNEAQ. The CDR3 loop spans 15 amino acids. The CDR3 bases are TGTGCCAGCAGCTTAGCGGGACAGACTAATCAGCCCCAGCATTTT. Its translation is CASSLAGQTNQPQHF.

The chain is built from TRBV20-1 and TRBJ1-5, with 9 bases fitting TRBD1. CDR1 DFQATT and CDR2 SNEGSKA come from the germline V gene (reference sequence). The CDR3 covers 15 residues. With V trimmed by 3 bases and J by 3 bases, 6 bases remained unmatched. The CDR3 sequence is CSASAGTGNNQPQHF. The CDR3 DNA reads as TGCAGTGCTAGTGCCGGGACAGGGAACAATCAGCCCCAGCATTTT.

The rearrangement links TRBV7-6 to TRBJ2-1; the D gene is possibly TRBD2 (6 bases). The ends were cut back, 1 base at V and 2 bases at J, with 9 bases in the middle. The germline V gene has CDR1 SGHVS and CDR2 FNYEAQ. CDR3 length: 15 residues. The CDR3 protein is CASSLVAGTYNEQFF. As DNA, the CDR3 is TGTGCCAGCAGCTTAGTGGCGGGGACCTACAATGAGCAGTTCTTC. The complete variable domain, with remaining parts taken from reference TRBV7-6 and TRBJ2-1, reads GAGVSQSPRYKVTKRGQDVALRCDPISGHVSLYWYRQALGQGPEFLTYFNYEAQQDKSGLPNDRFSAERPEGSISTLTIQRTEQRDSAMYRCASSLVAGTYNEQFFGPGTRLTVL.

This sequence joins TRBV2 and TRBJ2-1; 8 nucleotides agree with TRBD2. The germline V gene has CDR1 SNHLY and CDR2 FYNNEI. V shed 6 bases, J shed 10 bases, and the junction held 5 bases outside the gene matches. This CDR3 contains 12 residues. The chain's CDR3 is CASRSLAGEQFF. For the CDR3, the DNA is TGTGCCAGCAGGTCCTTAGCGGGAGAGCAGTTCTTC.

V gene TRBV6-2 or TRBV6-3 combines with J gene TRBJ1-6, with 8 positions matching TRBD1. J was trimmed by 9 bases and V by 0 bases; bases with no gene match: 4. The CDR3 runs to 15 residues. Germline CDR1 is MNHEY and CDR2 is SVGEGT. For the CDR3, the DNA is TGTGCCAGCAGTTACTCGATGGACAGGGTTTCACCCCTCCACTTT. Translation: CASSYSMDRVSPLHF.

The rearrangement links TRBV6-4 to TRBJ2-1, with 7 bases aligning to TRBD2. This CDR3 region has 15 residues. Germline CDR1 and CDR2: MRHNA and SNTAGT. V lost 5 bases to trimming and J lost 1 base; unmatched junction nucleotides: 5. DNA of the CDR3: TGTGCCAGCAGTATAGCGGGTGGATCCTACAATGAGCAGTTCTTC. Amino acid sequence: CASSIAGGSYNEQFF.

This chain joins TRBV27 and TRBJ2-5; 8 nucleotides align to TRBD1. The CDR3 is 15 amino acids. V shed 5 bases, J shed 5 bases, and the junction held 10 bases outside the gene matches. Germline V CDR1 and CDR2: MNHEY, SMNVEV (reference sequence). CDR3 sequence reads: CASSTLEDRAETQYF. CDR3 in DNA: TGTGCCAGCAGTACGCTGGAGGACAGGGCTGAGACCCAGTACTTC.

The chain has TRBV7-8 and TRBJ2-7; TRBD2 might be the D (5 bases). The germline V gene encodes CDR1 SGHVS and CDR2 FQNEAQ. Trimming pared 0 bases from V and 3 bases from J, leaving 12 bases between. The CDR3 has 15 amino acids. DNA for the CDR3: TGTGCCAGCAGCTTAGCCATAGCGAGAATCTACGAGCAGTACTTC. Protein: CASSLAIARIYEQYF.

This clone occurred once. The rearrangement joins TRBV9 to TRBJ1-6; D ambiguous. This CDR3 comprises 13 residues. V was pared by 2 bases and J by 4 bases, with 4 bases between. Germline CDR1 SGDLS, CDR2 YYNGEE. The CDR3 DNA reads TGTGCCAGCAGCGTGAGATATAATTCACCCCTCCACTTT. This codes for CASSVRYNSPLHF.

This rearrangement joins TRBV18 to TRBJ1-1; tentatively, D is TRBD1 (6 bases). The CDR3 has 18 amino acids. Germline CDR1 reads KGHSH; CDR2 reads LQKENI. V lost 3 bases to trimming and J lost 4 bases, with 24 bases between them. The CDR3 region is CASSPSLTGPGAFTEAFF. The CDR3, as DNA: TGTGCCAGCTCACCCTCGCTTACTGGACCAGGGGCCTTCACTGAAGCTTTCTTT. Supplemented by reference TRBV18 and TRBJ1-1, the full variable domain reads NAGVMQNPRHLVRRRGQEARLRCSPMKGHSHVYWYRQLPEEGLKFMVYLQKENIIDESGMPKERFSAEFPKEGPSILRIQQVVRGDSAAYFCASSPSLTGPGAFTEAFFGQGTRLTVV.

The CDR3 coding sequence is TGCGCCAGCAGCCAACGTGAGGCCAATTCACCCCTCCACTTT. Translation: CASSQREANSPLHF. The gene calls are TRBV4-1 and TRBJ1-6; D call uncertain. The V and J ends lost 2 bases and 7 bases respectively, with 9 bases between them. The CDR3 covers 14 residues. Per the germline V gene, CDR1 is MGHRA and CDR2 is YSYEKL.

V gene TRBV6-1 combines with J gene TRBJ1-4; D gene unclear. Germline V gene data show CDR1 as MNHNS and CDR2 as SASEGT. V gave up 2 bases and J gave up 7 bases, with 11 bases separating them. This CDR3 spans 14 amino acids. The CDR3 nucleotides read TGTGCCAGCAGTGAACGGGGTGGTGGTGAAAAACTGTTTTTT. Translating gives CASSERGGGEKLFF.

The chain has TRBV7-9 and TRBJ1-6; D perhaps matches TRBD1 (5 bases). The CDR3 has 17 residues. V was trimmed by 5 bases and J by 8 bases, leaving 22 bases between them. In germline, CDR1 is SEHNR, CDR2 FQNEAQ (reference sequence). This CDR3 reads CASSGGTQPRGDSPLHF. CDR3 nucleotide sequence: TGTGCCAGCAGCGGTGGGACGCAACCCCGGGGGGATTCACCCCTCCACTTT.

The chain couples TRBV29-1 to TRBJ1-1; D call uncertain. Trimming took 0 bases from V and 9 from J, leaving 8 bases between them. In germline, CDR1 is SQVTM, CDR2 ANQGSEA. This CDR3 has 11 residues. CDR3 DNA: TGCAGCGTTGAAGAACTCCTACAAGCTTTCTTT. It translates to CSVEELLQAFF.

The CDR3 loop reads CASSLASGRALADTQYF. CDR3 nucleotide sequence: TGTGCCAGCAGTTTAGCTAGCGGGAGGGCCCTCGCAGATACGCAGTATTTT. The chain has TRBV28 and TRBJ2-3; 12 nucleotides match TRBD2. The trim removed 2 bases at V and 4 bases at J, leaving 7 bases unmatched. The CDR3 is made up of 17 amino acids. The germline gives CDR1 MDHEN, CDR2 SYDVKM.

The V gene is TRBV9, the J gene TRBJ1-6; 9 nucleotides align to TRBD1. Germline CDR1 reads SGDLS; CDR2 reads YYNGEE. The ends lost 3 bases at V and 0 bases at J; junction bases unmatched: 7. This CDR3 region has 18 residues. CDR3: CASSGSGTGTSYNSPLHF. As DNA, the CDR3 is TGTGCCAGCAGCGGCTCCGGGACAGGGACCTCCTATAATTCACCCCTCCACTTT.

V is TRBV2 and J is TRBJ2-1, with 12 bases identical to TRBD2. The CDR3 totals 15 residues. Germline CDR1 is SNHLY and CDR2 is FYNNEI. The junction had 8 bases not matched to a gene; V was cut back by 7 bases and J by 7 bases. CDR3 sequence (DNA): TGTGCCAGCAAGCCCGGGACTAGCGGGTGGAATGAGCAGTTCTTC. Its translation: CASKPGTSGWNEQFF. The full variable domain, its missing parts supplied by reference TRBV2 and TRBJ2-1, is EPEVTQTPSHQVTQMGQEVILRCVPISNHLYFYWYRQILGQKVEFLVSFYNNEISEKSEIFDDQFSVERPDGSNFTLKIRSTKLEDSAMYFCASKPGTSGWNEQFFGPGTRLTVL.

The rearrangement links TRBV2 to TRBJ2-1; tentative D call: TRBD2 (6 bases). Per germline, CDR1 SNHLY and CDR2 FYNNEI. The V gene lost 9 bases and the J gene lost 3 bases, with 9 bases spanning the gap. The CDR3 sequence is 12 residues long. The CDR3 protein is CASPGDYNEQFF. As DNA, the CDR3 is TGTGCCAGTCCGGGAGACTACAATGAGCAGTTCTTC.

This clone was found once. V and J are TRBV27 and TRBJ2-3; TRBD2 aligns across 9 bases. Germline V gene data show CDR1 as MNHEY and CDR2 as SMNVEV (reference sequence). This CDR3 is 16 amino acids long. The V segment lost 2 bases and the J segment 2 bases; nucleotides outside the gene matches: 5. The CDR3: CASSLEGLAYTDTQYF. For the CDR3, the DNA is TGTGCCAGCAGTTTAGAGGGACTAGCATACACAGATACGCAGTATTTT.

The chain has TRBV21-1 and TRBJ2-1; the D call of TRBD2 is as the table states it, not checked on the DNA. TRBV21-1 corresponds to a pseudogene. CDR3 length: 18 amino acids. The CDR3 loop is CASSKAPGLAGLHNEQFF. CDR3 bases: TGTGCCAGCAGCAAAGCTCCGGGACTAGCGGGGCTTCACAATGAGCAGTTCTTC.

The rearrangement uses TRBV10-1 and TRBJ2-7; TRBD1 matches at 9 bases. The trim removed 8 bases at V and 5 bases at J, leaving 13 bases unmatched. Germline loops: CDR1 WNHNN, CDR2 SYGVQD (reference sequence). The CDR3 totals 15 residues. This chain's CDR3 is CASPDPGTGLNEQYF. CDR3 coding DNA: TGCGCCAGCCCGGATCCCGGGACAGGGTTGAACGAGCAGTACTTC.